The entry below describes one TCR beta chain. Its specificity is not known. The data were taken from a study of CD8+CD57+ T cells in acquired aplastic anemia. The overall study: Sorted CD4+ plus CD8+ cells gave DNA averaging 3.2 ug.

Genomic DNA constituted the template upon which TCR beta VDJ and CDR3 profiling was performed. TCRdb reanalysed the reads using MiXCR and keeps one entry per CDR3 protein. Seen here are around 210,000 distinct CDR3 sequences, less than 75% observed once, and the top ten hold roughly 64%. Regarding the study as a whole: Both patients and controls carried the same twenty-nine CD8+ CDR3 sequences.

Germline assignment: CDR1 SEHNR and CDR2 FQNEAQ (reference sequence). The CDR3 loop spans 15 amino acids. Trimming shortened V by 4 bases and J by 1 base, and 12 bases separated the two germline ends. Patients chosen for sequencing had shown CD8+CD57+ cell expansion by flow cytometry. Severe acquired aplastic anemia was the diagnosis recorded for all patients. The sequence was obtained from a human donor with aplastic anemia. The sequenced material came from sorted CD4+, CD8+, or CD8+CD57+ T cells (not recorded which) from PBMCs. The chain recombines TRBV7-9 with TRBJ2-3, with D perhaps TRBD2 (6 bases). The CDR3 region is CASSSDGTGTDTQYF. CDR3 coding DNA: TGTGCCAGCAGCTCGGACGGGACTGGCACAGATACGCAGTATTTT.